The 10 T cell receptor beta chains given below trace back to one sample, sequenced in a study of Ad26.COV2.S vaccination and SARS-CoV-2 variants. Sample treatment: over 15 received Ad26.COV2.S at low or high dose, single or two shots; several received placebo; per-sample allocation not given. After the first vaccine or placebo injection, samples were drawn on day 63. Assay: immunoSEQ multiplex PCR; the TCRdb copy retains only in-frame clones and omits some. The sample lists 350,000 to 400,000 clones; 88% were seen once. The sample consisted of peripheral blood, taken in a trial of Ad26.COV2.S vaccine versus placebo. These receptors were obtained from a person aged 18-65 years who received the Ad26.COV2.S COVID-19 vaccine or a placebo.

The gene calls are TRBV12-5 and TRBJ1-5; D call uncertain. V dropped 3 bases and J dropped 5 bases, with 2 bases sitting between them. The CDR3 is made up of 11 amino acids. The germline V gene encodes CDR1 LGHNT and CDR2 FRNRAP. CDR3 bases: TGTGCTAGTGGTTTCTATCAGCCCCAGCATTTT. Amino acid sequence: CASGFYQPQHF.

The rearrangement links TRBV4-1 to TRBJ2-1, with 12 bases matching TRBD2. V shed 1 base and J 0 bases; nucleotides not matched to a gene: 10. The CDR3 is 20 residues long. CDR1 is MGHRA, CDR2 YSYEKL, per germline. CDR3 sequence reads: CASSQGGATSGGTSYNEQFF. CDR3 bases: TGCGCCAGCAGCCAAGGGGGGGCGACTAGCGGGGGTACCTCCTACAATGAGCAGTTCTTC.

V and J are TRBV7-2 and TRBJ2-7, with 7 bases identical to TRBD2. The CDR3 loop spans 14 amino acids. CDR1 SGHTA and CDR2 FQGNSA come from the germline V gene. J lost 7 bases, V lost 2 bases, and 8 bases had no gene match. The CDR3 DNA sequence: TGTGCCAGCAGCTTACCGGGAGGTGCCGGGGAGCAGTACTTC. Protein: CASSLPGGAGEQYF.

The CDR3 region has the DNA TGTGCCAGCAGTGGTCTTCGTCTAGCGGGGAGTGAGCAGTTCTTC. As protein: CASSGLRLAGSEQFF. The V call is TRBV6-2 or TRBV6-3, the J call TRBJ2-1; 9 bases agree with TRBD2. The V segment lost 5 bases and the J segment 9 bases; nucleotides outside the gene matches: 11. Germline V gene sequence: CDR1 MNHEY, CDR2 SVGEGT. The CDR3 is made up of 15 amino acids.

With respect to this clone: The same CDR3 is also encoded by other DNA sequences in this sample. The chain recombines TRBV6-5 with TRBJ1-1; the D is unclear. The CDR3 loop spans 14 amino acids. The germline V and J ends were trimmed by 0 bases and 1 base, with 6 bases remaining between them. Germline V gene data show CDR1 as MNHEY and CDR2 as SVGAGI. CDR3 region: CASSYSSQNTEAFF. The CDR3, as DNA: TGTGCCAGCAGTTACTCGAGTCAGAACACTGAAGCTTTCTTT.

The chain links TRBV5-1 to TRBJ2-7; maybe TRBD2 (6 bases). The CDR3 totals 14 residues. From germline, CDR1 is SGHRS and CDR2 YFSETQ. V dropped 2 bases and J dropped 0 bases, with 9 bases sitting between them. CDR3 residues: CASSFREHSYEQYF. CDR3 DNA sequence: TGCGCCAGCAGCTTCCGGGAGCACTCCTACGAGCAGTACTTC.

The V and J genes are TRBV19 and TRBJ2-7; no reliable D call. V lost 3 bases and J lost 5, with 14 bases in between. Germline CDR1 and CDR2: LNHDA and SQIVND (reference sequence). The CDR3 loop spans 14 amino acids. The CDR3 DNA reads TGTGCCAGTAGTATCATGGCAGGCCCCCACGAGCAGTACTTC. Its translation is CASSIMAGPHEQYF.

The CDR3 region has the DNA TGTGCCACCAGTGGGGCGGACAGTTCCTATGGCTACACCTTC. Its protein product is CATSGADSSYGYTF. V usage is TRBV24-1 and J usage is TRBJ1-2; tentatively, D is TRBD1 (6 bases). V was pared by 5 bases and J by 4 bases, with 13 bases between. Germline V gives CDR1 KGHDR, CDR2 SFDVKD. The CDR3 totals 14 residues.

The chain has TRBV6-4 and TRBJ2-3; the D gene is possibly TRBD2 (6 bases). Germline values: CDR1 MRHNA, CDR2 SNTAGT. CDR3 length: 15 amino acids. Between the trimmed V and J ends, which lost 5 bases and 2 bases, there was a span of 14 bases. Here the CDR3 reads CASSSQAGFTDTQYF. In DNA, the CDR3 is TGTGCCAGCAGTAGTCAGGCGGGATTCACAGATACGCAGTATTTT.

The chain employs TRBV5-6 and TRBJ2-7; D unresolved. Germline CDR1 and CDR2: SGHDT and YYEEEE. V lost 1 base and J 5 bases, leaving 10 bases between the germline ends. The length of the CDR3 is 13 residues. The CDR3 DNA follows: TGTGCCAGCAGCTTGAATGGTGGCAACGAGCAGTACTTC. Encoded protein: CASSLNGGNEQYF.